These 4 T cell receptor beta chains originate from one sample sequenced in a study of cytomegalovirus exposure and HLA in healthy donors. Use of 60 Vbeta and 13 Jbeta primers characterized the PCR. TCRdb's copy holds only in-frame clones and misses some; the assay was immunoSEQ multiplex PCR. Of 100,000 to 150,000 clones listed, 76% are singletons. Sequencing input: PBMCs. The source is a man aged 45 to 65 in good health and CMV-seropositive.

The chain combines TRBV5-4 with TRBJ1-2; TRBD1 matches 8 bases. The CDR3 runs to 17 residues. The ends lost 4 bases at V and 6 bases at J; junction bases unmatched: 17. Germline CDR1 SGHNT, CDR2 YYREEE (reference sequence). The DNA for the CDR3 is TGTGCCAGCAGCACGCAGGGGGCCCTCGATACAATTCATGGCTACACCTTC. The encoded protein is CASSTQGALDTIHGYTF.

In its sample, this clone was seen once. The CDR3 loop reads CASSADRGRQETQYF. CDR3 bases: TGTGCCAGCAGTGCGGACAGGGGGCGGCAAGAGACCCAGTACTTC. The chain combines TRBV27 with TRBJ2-5; TRBD1 agrees at 11 bases. The germline V gene encodes CDR1 MNHEY and CDR2 SMNVEV (reference sequence). CDR3 length: 15 residues. Germline trimming cut 5 bases from V and 2 bases from J; bases unmatched to any gene: 4.

The V and J genes are TRBV6-5 and TRBJ2-5; D is ambiguous. Deletions cut 0 bases from V and 7 bases from J, with 12 bases between. The CDR3 length is 14 residues. Germline loops: CDR1 MNHEY, CDR2 SVGAGI. CDR3 residues: CASSYSLRSGTQYF. For the CDR3, the DNA is TGTGCCAGCAGTTACTCGCTCCGGTCGGGGACCCAGTACTTC.

The chain joins TRBV5-1 to TRBJ2-2; TRBD2 matches 10 bases. This CDR3 spans 16 amino acids. With V trimmed by 5 bases and J by 1 base, 5 bases remained unmatched. Germline-derived CDR1 and CDR2 are SGHRS and YFSETQ. The CDR3 DNA reads TGCGCCAGCAGAAGGCTAGCGGGGGTGAACACCGGGGAGCTGTTTTTT. Translation gives CASRRLAGVNTGELFF.